This T cell receptor beta chain was identified during a study of control samples from healthy donors and cancer patients. The CDR3 runs to 14 residues. V lost 4 bases, J lost 6 bases, and 10 bases stayed unmatched. CDR1 and CDR2 from the germline V gene are SQVTM and ANQGSEA. By its share, this clone is medium-sized. TCRdb keeps only in-frame clones here, not all; method: immunoSEQ multiplex PCR. The sample holds about 130,000 clones, 87% seen once. This sequence was found in a man aged 18 to 30 in good health. The sample taken for sequencing was blood. The gene calls are TRBV29-1 and TRBJ2-7, with 9 bases aligning to TRBD2. The CDR3 sequence: CSVVPRSGSGEQYF. The CDR3 DNA is TGCAGCGTTGTCCCCCGTAGCGGGAGCGGCGAGCAGTACTTC.